The clone carrying this TCR beta chain was detected a few times. This sample was included in a study of blood T cell repertoires in COVID-19. Whole-study context: The United States, Italy and Spain provided the acute and convalescent COVID-19 samples.

Germline CDR1 and CDR2: MNHEY and SVGAGI. V was pared by 5 bases and J by 0 bases, with 13 bases between. This CDR3 comprises 15 residues. TCRdb keeps only in-frame clones here, not all; method: immunoSEQ multiplex PCR. The data contain about 260,000 clones, approximately 87% of them seen just once; the ten biggest clones take up around 1.5%. This sequence was found in a woman in her forties who had recovered from COVID-19. The sample was peripheral blood. The chain is built from TRBV6-5 and TRBJ1-1, with D possibly matching TRBD1 (6 bases). Here the CDR3 reads CASSRTQGLNTEAFF. The CDR3 nucleotides are TGTGCCAGCAGTAGAACACAGGGCCTGAACACTGAAGCTTTCTTT.